This is a list of T cell receptor beta chains from one sample in a study of T-cell reconstitution after alpha-beta-depleted transplantation in children. TCRdb called the PCR reads again in MiXCR, with one record for every CDR3 protein. The sample records fewer than 750,000 distinct CDR3 sequences, 20% to 25% being singletons. The sample was PBMCs, mostly from graft donor cells, taken 360 days after TCRalphabeta/CD19-depleted stem cell transplant. Every receptor here comes from a boy under two years old who had a stem cell transplant for acute myeloid leukemia, so the T cells may come from the graft donor. Both conserved end residues are part of each CDR3. D genes are given only for firm matches. Where a row states a size, it is once, few, many or the class of an expanded clone; other rows omit it.

>TRBD2|TRBJ2-3|TRBV5-1|many
CASSLGLAVTDTQYF
TGCGCCAGCAGCTTGGGACTAGCGGTTACAGATACGCAGTATTTT
>.|TRBJ1-2|TRBV20-1|.
CSARDRSPDGYTF
TGCAGTGCTAGAGACAGGAGCCCTGATGGCTACACCTTC
>.|TRBJ2-5|TRBV6-2/TRBV6-3|once
CASSYVRDRRGGGPLKETQYF
TGTGCCAGCAGTTACGTGCGGGACAGAAGAGGGGGGGGCCCGTTGAAAGAGACCCAGTACTTC
>TRBD2|TRBJ2-1|TRBV5-4|many
CASSLDPGGLDEQFF
TGTGCCAGCAGCTTGGACCCGGGGGGGCTGGATGAGCAGTTCTTC
>.|TRBJ2-3|TRBV5-1|few
CASSMAAADTDTQYF
TGCGCCAGCAGCATGGCGGCAGCGGACACAGATACGCAGTATTTT
>.|TRBJ2-5|TRBV7-2|.
CASSLIERQETQYF
TGTGCCAGCAGCTTAATCGAGAGACAAGAGACCCAGTACTTC
>.|TRBJ2-3|TRBV9|.
CASSVEGPRGDTQYF
TGTGCCAGCAGCGTAGAGGGCCCTCGGGGAGATACGCAGTATTTT
>.|TRBJ1-2|TRBV6-5|few
CASTMDRATYTF
TGTGCCAGCACCATGGACCGAGCGACCTACACCTTC
>TRBD2|TRBJ2-2|TRBV12-3/TRBV12-4|many
CASSSRGGANTGELFF
TGTGCCAGCAGCTCCCGGGGGGGCGCGAACACCGGGGAGCTGTTTTTT
>.|TRBJ1-2|TRBV20-1|.
CSAPVQGYGYTF
TGCAGTGCCCCCGTCCAGGGCTATGGCTACACCTTC
>.|TRBJ2-5|TRBV11-1|few
CASSLHPFFAGQITQETQYF
TGTGCCAGCAGCCTCCATCCTTTCTTCGCGGGACAGATTACACAAGAGACCCAGTACTTC
>.|TRBJ2-6|TRBV12-3/TRBV12-4|many
CASSLGSSSGANVLTF
TGTGCCAGCAGTTTAGGGTCTTCCTCTGGGGCCAACGTCCTGACTTTC
>TRBD2|TRBJ2-2|TRBV6-4|.
CASSDRTSPGNTGELFF
TGTGCCAGCAGTGACAGGACTAGCCCCGGAAACACCGGGGAGCTGTTTTTT
>TRBD1|TRBJ2-3|TRBV28|.
CASSGAGTDPDTQYF
TGTGCCAGCAGTGGAGCCGGGACAGACCCAGATACGCAGTATTTT
>.|TRBJ1-6|TRBV12-3/TRBV12-4|.
CASSPLSPYTRYSPLHF
TGTGCCAGCAGTCCCCTTTCCCCATACACCAGGTATTCACCCCTCCACTTT
>.|TRBJ2-2|TRBV25-1|few
CASRGYTGELFF
TGTGCCAGCCGCGGTTACACCGGGGAGCTGTTTTTT
>.|TRBJ2-7|TRBV29-1|many
CSVGGKKYEQYF
TGCAGCGTTGGCGGGAAGAAGTACGAGCAGTACTTC
>.|TRBJ2-1|TRBV27|few
CASSLGVADYNEQFF
TGTGCCAGCAGTTTAGGGGTAGCGGACTACAATGAGCAGTTCTTC
>TRBD1|TRBJ1-5|TRBV20-1|many
CSALDRANQPQHF
TGCAGTGCCCTGGACAGGGCGAATCAGCCCCAGCATTTT
>.|TRBJ2-7|TRBV29-1|.
CSVRTAAPYEQYF
TGCAGCGTTAGGACAGCAGCTCCCTACGAGCAGTACTTC
>.|TRBJ1-5|TRBV29-1|many
CSAVWGRDQPQHF
TGCAGCGCCGTCTGGGGCAGGGATCAGCCCCAGCATTTT
>TRBD2|TRBJ2-1|TRBV6-6|many
CASSWGIAGGLNEQFF
TGTGCCAGCAGTTGGGGGATAGCGGGGGGCCTCAATGAGCAGTTCTTC
>TRBD1|TRBJ1-1|TRBV12-3/TRBV12-4|few
CASRATGFAEAFF
TGTGCCAGCAGGGCGACAGGGTTCGCTGAAGCTTTCTTT
>TRBD2|TRBJ2-5|TRBV5-5|many
CASSLGLSGGETQYF
TGTGCCAGCAGCTTGGGCCTAAGCGGGGGAGAGACCCAGTACTTC
>TRBD2|TRBJ2-1|TRBV20-1|.
CSARGERGGGNEQFF
TGCAGTGCTAGAGGCGAGCGGGGGGGCGGCAATGAGCAGTTCTTC
>.|TRBJ2-7|TRBV5-6|.
CASSLYSYYEQYF
TGTGCCAGCAGCTTGTACAGCTACTACGAGCAGTACTTC
>.|TRBJ2-7|TRBV18|.
CASSPLRTVYEQYF
TGTGCCAGCTCACCACTTCGGACGGTCTACGAGCAGTACTTC
>.|TRBJ1-1|TRBV28|many
CASRPSVNTEAFF
TGTGCCAGCAGACCTTCCGTGAACACTGAAGCTTTCTTT
>.|TRBJ2-1|TRBV5-5|.
CASSDSIQASYNEQFF
TGTGCCAGCAGCGACTCGATCCAGGCCTCCTACAATGAGCAGTTCTTC
>.|TRBJ2-5|TRBV28|.
CASSLNQGLGETQYF
TGTGCCAGCAGTTTAAACCAGGGGTTAGGGGAGACCCAGTACTTC
>.|TRBJ1-5|TRBV25-1|many
CASSESLPVQPQHF
TGTGCCAGCAGTGAATCCCTCCCCGTACAGCCCCAGCATTTT
>.|TRBJ2-7|TRBV12-3/TRBV12-4|many
CASSPRQVTYEQYF
TGTGCCAGCAGTCCACGACAGGTTACCTACGAGCAGTACTTC
>.|TRBJ2-7|TRBV15|many
CATSLDTDSYEQYF
TGTGCCACCAGTCTGGACACCGACTCCTACGAGCAGTACTTC
>TRBD2|TRBJ2-3|TRBV7-2|.
CASSLDGGGYTQYF
TGTGCCAGCAGCTTAGACGGGGGGGGGTATACGCAGTATTTT
>TRBD2|TRBJ2-3|TRBV12-3/TRBV12-4|.
CASSLPFGGSTYTDTQYF
TGTGCCAGCAGTCTACCCTTCGGGGGGTCCACTTACACAGATACGCAGTATTTT
>.|TRBJ1-6|TRBV20-1|.
CSARVSGRENSPLHF
TGCAGTGCTAGAGTGTCGGGACGAGAAAATTCACCCCTCCACTTT
>TRBD2|TRBJ2-5|TRBV12-3/TRBV12-4|few
CASSLIAGGLETQYF
TGTGCCAGCAGTTTAATAGCGGGGGGGCTGGAGACCCAGTACTTC
>.|TRBJ2-3|TRBV28|many
CASSLADLDTQYF
TGTGCCAGCAGTTTGGCCGACTTAGATACGCAGTATTTT
>.|TRBJ1-1|TRBV4-3|few
CASSQDLARMNTEAFF
TGCGCCAGCAGCCAAGATTTGGCAAGGATGAACACTGAAGCTTTCTTT
>.|TRBJ2-7|TRBV20-1|few
CSARDYQGAKSYEQYF
TGCAGTGCTAGAGATTACCAGGGTGCTAAGTCCTACGAGCAGTACTTC
>.|TRBJ2-3|TRBV5-1|.
CASTLGGRSTDTQYF
TGCGCCAGCACCTTGGGGGGTAGGAGCACAGATACGCAGTATTTT
>.|TRBJ2-2|TRBV12-3/TRBV12-4|many
CASSLVAVSNTGELFF
TGTGCCAGCAGTTTAGTCGCCGTTTCTAACACCGGGGAGCTGTTTTTT
>.|TRBJ1-6|TRBV10-3|.
CAISERAHTGHSPLHF
TGTGCCATCAGTGAGAGGGCACACACGGGGCATTCACCCCTCCACTTT
>.|TRBJ1-5|TRBV12-3/TRBV12-4|.
CASSLAPHNQPQHF
TGTGCCAGCAGTTTAGCCCCCCACAATCAGCCCCAGCATTTT
>TRBD2|TRBJ2-1|TRBV3-1|.
CASSPEGGLAGSGNEQFF
TGTGCCAGCAGCCCCGAAGGTGGGCTAGCGGGGAGTGGCAATGAGCAGTTCTTC
>TRBD2|TRBJ2-1|TRBV7-8|.
CASSYTSGGAAGEQFF
TGTGCCAGCAGCTACACTAGCGGGGGGGCCGCTGGTGAGCAGTTCTTC
>TRBD1|TRBJ2-5|TRBV20-1|few
CSATRGQGASQETQYF
TGCAGTGCTACGCGAGGACAGGGGGCTTCCCAAGAGACCCAGTACTTC
>.|TRBJ1-1|TRBV12-3/TRBV12-4|.
CASSSGALNTEAFF
TGTGCCAGCAGTTCTGGGGCTTTGAACACTGAAGCTTTCTTT
>TRBD2|TRBJ2-1|TRBV5-1|many
CASSPRLAGGPSYNEQFF
TGCGCCAGCAGCCCGAGACTAGCGGGGGGGCCGTCCTACAATGAGCAGTTCTTC
>.|TRBJ2-1|TRBV15|many
CATSRAGGSVRWEQFF
TGTGCCACCAGCAGAGCAGGGGGGTCAGTAAGGTGGGAGCAGTTCTTC
>.|TRBJ1-5|TRBV20-1|many
CSARKDSNQPQHF
TGCAGTGCTAGAAAGGATAGCAATCAGCCCCAGCATTTT
>TRBD2|TRBJ2-3|TRBV6-5|.
CASSYLEREAGGNTDTQYF
TGTGCCAGCAGTTACCTCGAGAGGGAAGCGGGGGGGAACACAGATACGCAGTATTTT
>.|TRBJ2-5|TRBV5-5|many
CASSFIFGTSQETQYF
TGTGCCAGCAGCTTTATTTTCGGGACGTCCCAAGAGACCCAGTACTTC
>.|TRBJ1-5|TRBV6-1|few
CASRGHIGNQPQHF
TGTGCCAGCAGGGGCCACATAGGCAATCAGCCCCAGCATTTT